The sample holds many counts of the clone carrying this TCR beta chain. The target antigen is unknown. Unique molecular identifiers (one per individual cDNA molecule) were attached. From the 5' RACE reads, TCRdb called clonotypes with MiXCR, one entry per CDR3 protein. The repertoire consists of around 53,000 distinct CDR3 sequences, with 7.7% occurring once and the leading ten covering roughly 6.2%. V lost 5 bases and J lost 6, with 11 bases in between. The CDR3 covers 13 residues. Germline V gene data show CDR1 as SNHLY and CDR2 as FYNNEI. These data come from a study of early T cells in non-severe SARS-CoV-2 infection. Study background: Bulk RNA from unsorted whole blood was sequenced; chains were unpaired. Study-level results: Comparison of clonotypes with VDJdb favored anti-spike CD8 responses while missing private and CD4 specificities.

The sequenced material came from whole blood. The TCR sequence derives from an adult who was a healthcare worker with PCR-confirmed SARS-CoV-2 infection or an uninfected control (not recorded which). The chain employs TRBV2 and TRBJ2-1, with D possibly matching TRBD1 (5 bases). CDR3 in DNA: TGTGCCAGCAGTCGCAGGCAGGGCAATGAGCAGTTCTTC. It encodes CASSRRQGNEQFF.